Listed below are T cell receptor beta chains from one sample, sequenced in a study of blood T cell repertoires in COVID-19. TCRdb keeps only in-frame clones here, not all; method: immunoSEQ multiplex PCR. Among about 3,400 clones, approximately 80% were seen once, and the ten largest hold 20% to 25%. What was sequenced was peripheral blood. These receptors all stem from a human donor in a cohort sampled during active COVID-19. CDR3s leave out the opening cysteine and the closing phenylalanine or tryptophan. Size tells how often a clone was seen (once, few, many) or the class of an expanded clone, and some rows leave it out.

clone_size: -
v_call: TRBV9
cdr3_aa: ASSNQGFSGNTIY

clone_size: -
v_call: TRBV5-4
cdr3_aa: ASSLPGAQNYGYT

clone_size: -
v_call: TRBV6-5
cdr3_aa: ASSRVSSGETEAF

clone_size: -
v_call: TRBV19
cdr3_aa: ASSRDRDPSDTQY

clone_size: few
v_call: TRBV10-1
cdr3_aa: ASSESKGQDLGNTEAF

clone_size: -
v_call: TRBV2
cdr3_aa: ASSVTRWPF

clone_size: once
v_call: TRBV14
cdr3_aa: ASSHGLVEADTQY

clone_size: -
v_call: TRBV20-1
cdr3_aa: SARAGTEAF

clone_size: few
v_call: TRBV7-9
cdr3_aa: ASGWAAYEQY

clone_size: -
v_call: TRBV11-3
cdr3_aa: ASSRRQANTEAF

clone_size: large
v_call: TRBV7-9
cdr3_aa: ASSADRTGYGYT

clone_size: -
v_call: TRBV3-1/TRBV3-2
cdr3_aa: ASSQGDRGPYGYT

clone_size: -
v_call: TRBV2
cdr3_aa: ASSLASGGPSYNEQF

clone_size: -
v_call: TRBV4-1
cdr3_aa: ASSQALAVNYEQY

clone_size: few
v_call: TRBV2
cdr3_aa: ASRAGGLSNQPQH

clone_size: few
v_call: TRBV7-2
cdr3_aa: ASSLGLAGELPYEQY

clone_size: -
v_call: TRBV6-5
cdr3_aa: ASSRTGPYEQY

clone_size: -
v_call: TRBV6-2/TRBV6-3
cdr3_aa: ASSYGSWNTEAF

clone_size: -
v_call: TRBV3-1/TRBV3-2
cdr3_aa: ASSRRLAEETQY

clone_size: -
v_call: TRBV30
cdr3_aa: AWSGQANQPQH

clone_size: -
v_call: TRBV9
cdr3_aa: ASSVATGYPTDTQY

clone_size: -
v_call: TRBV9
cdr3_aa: ASRKERAGVEGNGYT

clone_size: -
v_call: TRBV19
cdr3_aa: ASTKRGGVIQPQH

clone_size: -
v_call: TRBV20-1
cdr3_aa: SASSQDKAF

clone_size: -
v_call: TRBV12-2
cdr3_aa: ASRLGAGVAFEQY

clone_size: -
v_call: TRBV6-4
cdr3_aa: ASSDSAGGARDEQF

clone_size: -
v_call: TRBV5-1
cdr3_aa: AIWEGYGYT

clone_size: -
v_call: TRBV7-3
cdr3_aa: ASSPSPGGLPDTQY

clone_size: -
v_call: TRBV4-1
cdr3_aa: ASSLAPNQPQH

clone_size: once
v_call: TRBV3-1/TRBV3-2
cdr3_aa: ASSLPVTGYNEKLF

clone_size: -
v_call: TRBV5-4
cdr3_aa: ASSLQGVNTEAF

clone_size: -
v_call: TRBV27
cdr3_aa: ASSFTPPGQGGNEQY

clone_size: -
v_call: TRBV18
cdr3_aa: ASSLPGLAGVPDTQY

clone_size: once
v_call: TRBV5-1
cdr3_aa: ASSSTGGPYEQY

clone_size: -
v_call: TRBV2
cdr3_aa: ASSPQGPFEQY

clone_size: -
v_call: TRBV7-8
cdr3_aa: ASSRGGAVENEQF

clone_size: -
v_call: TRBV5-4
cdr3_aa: ASQTGVGGYT

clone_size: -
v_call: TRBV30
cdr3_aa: AWSYRTGRNGYT

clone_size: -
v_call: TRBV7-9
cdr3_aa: ASTPPGQGRDEQF

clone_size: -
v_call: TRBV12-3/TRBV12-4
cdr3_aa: ATQGGNEKLF

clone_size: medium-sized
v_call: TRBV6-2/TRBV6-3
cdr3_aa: ASSKYRRYGTDTQY

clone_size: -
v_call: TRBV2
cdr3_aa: ASSALPTEAF

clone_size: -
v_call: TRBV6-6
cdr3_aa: ASSYRGGEKLF

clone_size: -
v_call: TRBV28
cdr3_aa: AAQAGAGNTEAF

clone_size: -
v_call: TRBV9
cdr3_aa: ASSTGDGPEKLF

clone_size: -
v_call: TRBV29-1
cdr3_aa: SVAGGGTNYGYT

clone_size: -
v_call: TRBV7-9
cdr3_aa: ASSLASREGFEASPLH

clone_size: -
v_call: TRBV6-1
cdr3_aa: ASSEGGQYNEQF

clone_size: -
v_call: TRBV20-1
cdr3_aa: SASSAGQETQY

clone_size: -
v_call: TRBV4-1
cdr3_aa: ASSQGDFNSPLH

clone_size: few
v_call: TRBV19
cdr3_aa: ASSIGILSHMTGELF

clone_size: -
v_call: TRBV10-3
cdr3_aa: AISAGTGSSYEQY